This record covers a single T cell receptor beta chain. This clone was seen many times. It has no known antigen specificity. The CDR3 end lies 3 residues beyond the end of the read and is filled in from the germline J gene. Its CDR3 holds 16 amino acids, cysteine through phenylalanine. Only the CDR3 bases that were read are kept: 39 of them, in frame from base 1. According to the germline V gene (reference sequence), CDR1 reads DFQATT and CDR2 reads SNEGSKA. Ends trimmed: V by 0 bases, J by 5 bases; bases unmatched to a gene: 7. This entry belongs to a study of T cell clonality in common variable immunodeficiency (dated by TCRdb to 2014 to 2015). What the work shows at the level of the full study, not this receptor alone: Even though DNA input was the same, control samples had an average of about 80,000 unique sequences each, compared with some 32,000 in CVID samples. The authors noted that sequencing repertoires of T cell subpopulations would be needed to clarify what caused the increased clonality in CVID. TCRbeta clonality was higher in CVID subjects than in healthy controls (t-test p = 0.018), and the increase was most characteristic of about a third of subjects. CVID TCRbeta sequences were reported to have fewer deletions and N-nucleotide insertions and to lack highly modified clones with 13 or more V deletions. Correlations between repertoire features and clinical complications were limited by patient heterogeneity within the CVID cohort. CVID subjects shared fewer TCRbeta clones with each other than healthy controls did (p < 0.0001).

For sequencing input, CVID and control samples contributed equivalent amounts of genomic DNA. For every sample, a 60 bp segment covering the rearranged TCRbeta CDR3 region was amplified and then sequenced. The immunoSEQ assay, a bias-corrected multiplex PCR combined with high-throughput sequencing, was used to amplify TCRbeta. The authors' pipeline ran thus. Every unique nucleotide sequence counted as a clone and was annotated with V, D and J genes, copy number and frequency. Sequences were labeled productive if in frame, and non-productive if out of frame or containing stop codons. As previously described, clonality was calculated on the basis of Shannon's entropy. The predicted amino acid sequences of productive clones were used to derive the mean CDR3 Kyte-Doolittle hydropathy. The R hclust function was used to hierarchically cluster scaled V gene usage with Manhattan distance and complete linkage. Sharing of clones by CDR3 amino acid sequence was evaluated through resampling of 12 repertoires per group over 100 rounds. The repertoires were searched for 55 to 75 published EBV-specific TCRbeta sequences and a few hundred published CMV-specific TCRbeta sequences. Analysis left out a couple of CVID samples that produced under 10,000 sequences, so a few dozen CVID repertoires remained. In its TCRdb copy, this immuneACCESS table keeps in-frame sequences only and misses some clones. Where compared with another copy, unresolved V genes explain less than half of these, and the others have no known cause. For V, J and clone size, that table is used; D and trimming come from the DNA. There are 40,000 to 45,000 clones in this sample, and none of them is a singleton. About 0.7% of the sample lies in the top ten.

Most CVID patients and most healthy controls were of Caucasian heritage. Heparinized peripheral whole blood samples of roughly 5 to 8.5 ml were obtained from each donor. Genomic DNA from adults with common variable immune deficiency (CVID) and from healthy adult controls was the source for sequencing TCRbeta CDR3 repertoires. The control group was made up of roughly 22 healthy adult volunteers (about ten male and around 12 female) whose ages ranged from about 23 to 66 years, with a mean age of approximately 37. Diluted blood was subjected to density centrifugation over Hypaque 1077 or Ficoll-Paque for isolation of peripheral blood mononuclear cells. Genomic DNA was extracted from unsorted mononuclear cells by Qiagen column purification or by a centrifugation-based method.

Sequencing was performed on peripheral blood mononuclear cells. Rearrangement joined TRBV20-1 to TRBJ2-5; TRBD2 aligns with 12 central bases. The source of this sequence is a person aged 18-70 years in good health. The encoded CDR3 is CSARDPLAGGWETQYF. The part of the CDR3 DNA that was read is TGCAGTGCTAGAGATCCACTAGCGGGGGGTTGGGAGACC.